This entry features one T cell receptor beta chain sequence. Its matching antigen is unknown. The CDR3 covers 12 residues. V shed 5 bases and J shed 10 bases, with 15 bases lying between them. The authors made TCR beta cDNA from approximately 490 ng total RNA with a constant-region primer. Three nested multiplex PCR rounds of slightly modified ARM-PCR generated TCR beta libraries. Two initial PCR rounds of roughly 10 cycles each paired TRBV1-TRBV30 forward primers with a C-beta reverse primer. TCRdb processed the multiplex PCR reads anew with MiXCR; each CDR3 protein has one entry. The data hold approximately 100,000 distinct CDR3 sequences, with about 62% observed a single time. This sample stems from a study of tumor-infiltrating lymphocytes in primary liver carcinoma. Co-extracting RNA and DNA was done with about 20-33 mg of unsorted bulk tissue as input. Overall study results and limits: Tumors had a top-250-clone fraction that was significantly higher than blood (p = 0.039).

V is TRBV12-3 or TRBV12-4 and J is TRBJ2-7, with D hard to call. The receptor comes from a woman in her sixties with primary liver carcinoma and hepatitis B virus infection. Sequencing input: liver tumor tissue from sampling region 2. Subset indicated: tumor region T2, inferior pole. The CDR3 region is CASSGSRSVQYF. The CDR3 DNA reads TGTGCCAGCAGTGGTTCACGTTCCGTTCAGTACTTC.